This T cell receptor beta chain was sequenced in a study of blood T cell repertoires in COVID-19. Trimming took 0 bases from V and 4 from J, leaving 9 bases between them. The CDR3 totals 14 residues. CDR1 is LNHNV, CDR2 YYDKDF, per germline (reference sequence). This clone was observed at least ten times. Other DNA sequences in the same sample also yield this CDR3. The method was immunoSEQ multiplex PCR; TCRdb's version includes in-frame clones alone and lacks a portion of them. This sample has approximately 260,000 clones, with approximately 89% found just once. The chain is built from TRBV15 and TRBJ1-2, with a tentative D call TRBD1 (5 bases). This TCR derives from a woman aged 55 to 70 who had recovered from COVID-19. Material for sequencing was PBMCs or T cells enriched from blood (not recorded which). The CDR3, as DNA: TGTGCCACCAGCAGAGACAGGGTCGGCTATGGCTACACCTTC. Amino acid sequence: CATSRDRVGYGYTF.